The present T cell receptor (beta chain) was sequenced within a study of early T cells in non-severe SARS-CoV-2 infection. Study in general: The authors sequenced bulk RNA from unsorted whole blood, leaving chains unpaired. Study findings and constraints: Missing private and CD4 specificities, VDJdb matching favored anti-spike CD8 responses.

In the library, individual cDNA molecules carried attached unique molecular identifiers. Each CDR3 protein is one row after TCRdb ran MiXCR on the 5' RACE reads. The repertoire holds tens of thousands of distinct CDR3 sequences, with under 12% as singletons. This clonotype was counted ten times or more. What it recognizes is unknown. V was cut by 10 bases and J by 5 bases, with 14 bases left in between. The germline V gene encodes CDR1 MGHDK and CDR2 SYGVNS. CDR3 length: 13 amino acids. The origin of this receptor is an adult who was a healthcare worker with PCR-confirmed SARS-CoV-2 infection or an uninfected control (not recorded which). This rearrangement joins TRBV25-1 to TRBJ1-4, with D tentatively TRBD1 (5 bases). Sequencing was done on a sample of whole blood. CDR3 DNA: TGTGCCACTCGACATTACAGGAATGAAAAACTGTTTTTT. This gives the protein CATRHYRNEKLFF.